These 23 T cell receptor beta chains share one sample of origin, sequenced in a study of cytomegalovirus exposure and HLA in healthy donors (dated by TCRdb to 2016 to 2017). Libraries were prepared through the immunoSEQ multiplex PCR assay. A mixture of 60 forward primers for TCR Vbeta segments and 13 reverse primers for TCR Jbeta segments was used in the multiplex PCR. TCRdb stores this immuneACCESS table with in-frame sequences only. Part of the clones is absent; in the studies checked, under half of the shortfall reflects unresolved V genes, and no reason is known for the rest. Counted in this sample were some 180,000 clones; approximately 82% of them appeared once. The biggest ten clones account for around 1.7% of the sample. Material: PBMCs. The origin of the receptors is a woman aged 18-29 years in good health and CMV-seronegative.

This clone was counted between two and nine times. The rearrangement uses TRBV4-2 and TRBJ1-1; 7 nucleotides match TRBD1. The V segment lost 0 bases and the J segment 6 bases; nucleotides outside the gene matches: 10. This CDR3 region has 16 residues. Germline-derived CDR1 and CDR2 are LGHNA and YNFKEQ. The CDR3 loop reads CASSQDKFPTGSEAFF. CDR3 bases: TGTGCCAGCAGCCAAGATAAGTTCCCGACAGGGTCTGAAGCTTTCTTT.

The V call is TRBV7-9, the J call TRBJ2-2; D perhaps matches TRBD2 (5 bases). The CDR3 totals 15 residues. From germline, CDR1 is SEHNR and CDR2 FQNEAQ (reference sequence). V was pared by 2 bases and J by 0 bases, with 7 bases between. CDR3 protein: CASSLSEANTGELFF. CDR3 sequence (DNA): TGTGCCAGCAGCTTATCGGAGGCGAACACCGGGGAGCTGTTTTTT.

The CDR3 is CASMREDGIYEQYF. In nucleotides, the CDR3 is TGTGCCAGCATGCGGGAAGACGGGATTTACGAGCAGTACTTC. This chain links TRBV2 with TRBJ2-5, with a tentative D call TRBD2 (6 bases). The J call may be faulty, since TRBJ2-7 better matches the DNA end. CDR3 length: 14 residues. Per the germline V gene, CDR1 is SNHLY and CDR2 is FYNNEI.

The V and J genes are TRBV19 and TRBJ1-2, with 9 bases aligning to TRBD1. Germline lookup yields CDR1 LNHDA and CDR2 SQIVND (reference sequence). This CDR3 is 13 amino acids long. Trimming cost V 5 bases and J 5 bases; bases outside gene matches: 3. The CDR3 is CASSLDRGYGYTF. CDR3 DNA sequence: TGTGCCAGTAGTTTGGACAGGGGTTATGGCTACACCTTC.

The chain links TRBV29-1 to TRBJ1-2, with D maybe TRBD1 (5 bases). Trimming pared 5 bases from V and 4 bases from J, leaving 20 bases between. This CDR3 comprises 15 residues. The germline gives CDR1 SQVTM, CDR2 ANQGSEA. The CDR3 DNA reads TGCAGCGTTATCGGTGAGACAGCTATTGGCTATGGCTACACCTTC. Its translation is CSVIGETAIGYGYTF.

This clone was seen once. For the CDR3, the DNA is TGTGCCAGTAGTATGGGAGACGCCCTTAATGAGCTGTTTTTT. It specifies CASSMGDALNELFF. The V gene is TRBV19, the J gene TRBJ2-2, with D possibly TRBD2 on 5 matching bases. CDR1 is LNHDA and CDR2 is SQIVND in the germline V gene (reference sequence). Trimming cost V 3 bases and J 11 bases, with 16 bases left between them. This CDR3 spans 14 amino acids.

The chain uses TRBV7-9 and TRBJ2-2, with D possibly TRBD2 on 5 matching bases. This CDR3 has 14 amino acids. V was cut by 1 base and J by 6 bases, with 9 bases left in between. From germline, CDR1 is SEHNR and CDR2 FQNEAQ (reference sequence). CDR3 loop: CASSLERTAGELFF. In DNA, the CDR3 is TGTGCCAGCAGCTTAGAAAGGACTGCCGGGGAGCTGTTTTTT.

In DNA form, the CDR3 reads TGTGCCAGCAGCTTTAGTGCCTCTGGTCCCTATGGCTACACCTTC. Its translation: CASSFSASGPYGYTF. V gene TRBV7-2 combines with J gene TRBJ1-2; D gene unclear. The CDR3 loop spans 15 amino acids. Trimming took off 3 bases at V and 4 bases at J, with 15 bases between the two ends. The germline CDR1 and CDR2 sequences are SGHTA and FQGNSA.

In DNA, the CDR3 is TGTGCCAGCCCTCCGAATCCACAGGGCACGAACACTGAAGCTTTCTTT. This translates into CASPPNPQGTNTEAFF. The V gene is TRBV28, the J gene TRBJ1-1; TRBD1 might be the D (6 bases). V shed 8 bases and J shed 1 base, with 20 bases lying between them. Germline V gene data show CDR1 as MDHEN and CDR2 as SYDVKM. CDR3 size: 16 residues.

The chain joins TRBV7-9 to TRBJ1-1, with 7 bases aligning to TRBD1. Germline CDR1 reads SEHNR; CDR2 reads FQNEAQ (reference sequence). The CDR3 contains 15 residues. J was trimmed by 1 base and V by 3 bases; bases with no gene match: 5. CDR3 nucleotide sequence: TGTGCCAGCAGCTTGGGGACAGCCTGGAACACTGAAGCTTTCTTT. It codes for CASSLGTAWNTEAFF.

The CDR3 is CASSLVTGAGANVLTF. The CDR3 bases are TGCGCCAGCAGCTTGGTCACAGGGGCGGGGGCCAACGTCCTGACTTTC. V gene TRBV5-1 combines with J gene TRBJ2-6; 7 nucleotides line up with TRBD1. From germline, CDR1 is SGHRS and CDR2 YFSETQ. This CDR3 region has 16 residues. V shed 0 bases and J 4 bases; nucleotides not matched to a gene: 4.

V gene TRBV19 combines with J gene TRBJ1-5; the D is unclear. Trimming stripped 9 bases from V and 1 base from J, with 16 bases between. Germline CDR1 and CDR2: LNHDA and SQIVND (reference sequence). This CDR3 region has 15 residues. DNA for the CDR3: TGTGCCAGCCACGAACCTCAGAGGAGCAATCAGCCCCAGCATTTT. It yields the protein CASHEPQRSNQPQHF. Full variable domain (outside the CDR3, taken from reference TRBV19 and TRBJ1-5): DGGITQSPKYLFRKEGQNVTLSCEQNLNHDAMYWYRQDPGQGLRLIYYSQIVNDFQKGDIAEGYSVSREKKESFPLTVTSAQKNPTAFYLCASHEPQRSNQPQHFGDGTRLSIL.

The CDR3 is CASSYLGLATYNEQFF. The CDR3 DNA reads TGTGCCAGCAGTTACTTGGGACTAGCGACCTACAATGAGCAGTTCTTC. This chain uses TRBV6-5 with TRBJ2-1; 10 bases are shared with TRBD2. Looked up from germline, CDR1 is MNHEY and CDR2 is SVGAGI. V lost 1 base to trimming and J lost 2 bases; unmatched junction nucleotides: 2. CDR3 length: 16 residues.

A few counts support this clone. The chain recombines TRBV6-6 with TRBJ2-3; tentative D call: TRBD1 (5 bases). V was trimmed by 5 bases and J by 6 bases, leaving 21 bases between them. Germline V CDR1 and CDR2: MNHNY, SVGAGI (reference sequence). The CDR3 consists of 16 residues. This CDR3 is CASSTSVERQSDTQYF. The CDR3 coding sequence is TGTGCCAGCAGTACCTCCGTGGAACGACAGTCCGATACGCAGTATTTT.

CDR3 in amino acids: CASSLKQGLNTEAFF. CDR3 nucleotides: TGTGCCAGCAGCTTAAAACAGGGCCTGAACACTGAAGCTTTCTTT. The chain couples TRBV11-2 to TRBJ1-1, with TRBD1 as a possible D gene (6 bases). Trimming took off 2 bases at V and 0 bases at J, with 10 bases between the two ends. In germline, CDR1 is SGHAT, CDR2 FQNNGV. The CDR3 runs to 15 residues.

The rearrangement links TRBV7-8 to TRBJ1-2; a possible D gene is TRBD1 (6 bases). This CDR3 region has 16 residues. Trimming took 1 base from V and 3 from J, leaving 15 bases between them. Germline V gene sequence: CDR1 SGHVS, CDR2 FQNEAQ. The CDR3 spells CASSLVGAGADYGYTF. CDR3 sequence (DNA): TGTGCCAGCAGCTTAGTTGGGGCGGGGGCGGACTATGGCTACACCTTC.

This sequence joins TRBV19 and TRBJ2-3, with TRBD2 identical over 8 bases. This CDR3 comprises 14 residues. From germline, CDR1 is LNHDA and CDR2 SQIVND (reference sequence). The junction had 6 bases not matched to a gene; V was cut back by 8 bases and J by 2 bases. CDR3 region: CASGSGLVTDTQYF. In DNA, the CDR3 is TGTGCCAGTGGGTCGGGACTAGTCACAGATACGCAGTATTTT.

The CDR3 DNA follows: TGTGCCAGCAGTTTACCGACAGGGATGGCGAATCAGCCCCAGCATTTT. It specifies CASSLPTGMANQPQHF. The chain uses TRBV28 and TRBJ1-5; 7 bases agree with TRBD1. This CDR3 is built from 16 residues. Germline V gene data show CDR1 as MDHEN and CDR2 as SYDVKM. V lost 2 bases to trimming and J lost 4 bases; unmatched junction nucleotides: 8.

The V and J genes are TRBV6-4 and TRBJ2-1, with 9 bases that match TRBD2. Per germline, CDR1 MRHNA and CDR2 SNTAGT. V lost 6 bases to trimming and J lost 5 bases; unmatched junction nucleotides: 17. The CDR3 length is 18 residues. The CDR3 nucleotides read TGTGCCAGCAGGGCCGGGACGGTGACTAGCGGCATTCACAATGAGCAGTTCTTC. Protein sequence: CASRAGTVTSGIHNEQFF.

The rearrangement uses TRBV6-5 and TRBJ2-7; TRBD1 matches at 7 bases. V lost 6 bases and J lost 2; bases outside the gene matches: 7. Germline V gene sequence: CDR1 MNHEY, CDR2 SVGAGI. This CDR3 has 14 amino acids. In nucleotides, the CDR3 is TGTGCCAGCAGGCCGGGACAGCTACCCTACGAGCAGTACTTC. This encodes CASRPGQLPYEQYF.

V usage is TRBV28 and J usage is TRBJ2-2; 8 nucleotides agree with TRBD2. This CDR3 comprises 15 residues. Germline CDR1 MDHEN, CDR2 SYDVKM. Losses at the gene ends were 5 bases for V and 3 bases for J; bases not matched to a gene: 5. The CDR3 here is CASSPGLDYTGELFF. CDR3 nucleotides: TGTGCCAGCAGTCCGGGACTAGATTACACCGGGGAGCTGTTTTTT.

The chain is built from TRBV28 and TRBJ1-3; 8 positions match TRBD1. Germline lookup yields CDR1 MDHEN and CDR2 SYDVKM. The CDR3 contains 11 residues. J lost 12 bases, V lost 9 bases, and 7 bases had no gene match. As DNA, the CDR3 is TGTGCCAGTGGACAGGGCCTTGGCATATATTTT. It is translated as CASGQGLGIYF.

The chain is built from TRBV7-8 and TRBJ2-1; weak D call: TRBD2 (5 bases). The V and J ends lost 5 bases and 0 bases respectively, with 11 bases between them. The CDR3 consists of 15 residues. Germline V CDR1 and CDR2: SGHVS, FQNEAQ. The CDR3: CASSQAASSYNEQFF. CDR3 in DNA: TGTGCCAGCAGCCAAGCGGCATCCTCCTACAATGAGCAGTTCTTC.